A selection of T cell receptor beta chains follows, all from one sample in a study of cytomegalovirus exposure and HLA in healthy donors. The protocol was immunoSEQ multiplex PCR, while the TCRdb copy is restricted to in-frame clones and leaves out a portion. The table includes 150,000 to 200,000 clones, under 80% detected once. The sequenced sample consisted of PBMCs. These receptors all stem from a man aged 35-49 years in good health and CMV-seronegative. CDR3s leave out the opening cysteine and the closing phenylalanine or tryptophan. The order of the fields is J gene, D gene, V gene, clone size, CDR3 protein. The D gene is left open where the match is weak. The size entry is marked missing in some rows and otherwise reads once, few, many or a size class.

J gene: TRBJ1-1; D gene: .; V gene: TRBV20-1; clone size: few; CDR3 protein: SARGGYEAF
J gene: TRBJ1-5; D gene: .; V gene: TRBV2; clone size: few; CDR3 protein: ASSEQGSQPQH
J gene: TRBJ2-7; D gene: TRBD1; V gene: TRBV6-1; clone size: .; CDR3 protein: ASSPGQGWSYEQY
J gene: TRBJ2-2; D gene: .; V gene: TRBV27; clone size: .; CDR3 protein: ASSFYAGRGELF
J gene: TRBJ2-1; D gene: .; V gene: TRBV19; clone size: .; CDR3 protein: ASSIGLKTF
J gene: TRBJ2-5; D gene: .; V gene: TRBV5-1; clone size: few; CDR3 protein: ASSIMGAQETQY
J gene: TRBJ2-7; D gene: TRBD2; V gene: TRBV5-1; clone size: .; CDR3 protein: ASSLGLAGSYEQY
J gene: TRBJ1-1; D gene: .; V gene: TRBV29-1; clone size: .; CDR3 protein: SVDRGTEAF
J gene: TRBJ2-7; D gene: .; V gene: TRBV13; clone size: .; CDR3 protein: ASSLEGSAGPHLFGRY
J gene: TRBJ2-3; D gene: TRBD2; V gene: TRBV7-7; clone size: .; CDR3 protein: ASSLAGTSGRDTQY
J gene: TRBJ2-5; D gene: TRBD2; V gene: TRBV5-8; clone size: .; CDR3 protein: ASSSSSGWGETQY
J gene: TRBJ1-1; D gene: .; V gene: TRBV5-1; clone size: .; CDR3 protein: ASKGGDTEAF
J gene: TRBJ2-3; D gene: TRBD2; V gene: TRBV14; clone size: .; CDR3 protein: ASSVSSGRWGDTQY
J gene: TRBJ2-2; D gene: .; V gene: TRBV6-4; clone size: .; CDR3 protein: ASSATGFGELF
J gene: TRBJ2-2; D gene: TRBD1; V gene: TRBV7-9; clone size: .; CDR3 protein: ASRGDRADTGELF
J gene: TRBJ1-1; D gene: .; V gene: TRBV19; clone size: few; CDR3 protein: ASSPRRAGGNTEAF
J gene: TRBJ1-1; D gene: TRBD1; V gene: TRBV29-1; clone size: .; CDR3 protein: SVDLQGANTEAF
J gene: TRBJ1-5; D gene: .; V gene: TRBV5-6; clone size: .; CDR3 protein: ASSLAGAPNQPQH
J gene: TRBJ2-7; D gene: .; V gene: TRBV25-1; clone size: few; CDR3 protein: ASSDGGATYEQY
J gene: TRBJ2-1; D gene: TRBD2; V gene: TRBV5-1; clone size: .; CDR3 protein: ASSFTSGVYNEQF
J gene: TRBJ2-3; D gene: TRBD1; V gene: TRBV23-1; clone size: few; CDR3 protein: ASETGTENTDTQY
J gene: TRBJ1-2; D gene: .; V gene: TRBV6-5; clone size: .; CDR3 protein: ASRPTGHFYGYT
J gene: TRBJ2-7; D gene: TRBD1; V gene: TRBV7-2; clone size: .; CDR3 protein: ASSPGTGTYEQY
J gene: TRBJ2-5; D gene: .; V gene: TRBV7-9; clone size: .; CDR3 protein: SSSLSGETQY
J gene: TRBJ2-1; D gene: .; V gene: TRBV7-9; clone size: few; CDR3 protein: ASTDDGASSYNEQF
J gene: TRBJ1-5; D gene: TRBD1; V gene: TRBV7-9; clone size: .; CDR3 protein: ASSRTGGNQPQH
J gene: TRBJ2-7; D gene: TRBD1; V gene: TRBV19; clone size: few; CDR3 protein: ASSGDRGGEQY
J gene: TRBJ1-1; D gene: TRBD1; V gene: TRBV5-4; clone size: .; CDR3 protein: ASSSTGGGSTEAF
J gene: TRBJ2-7; D gene: .; V gene: TRBV6-1; clone size: .; CDR3 protein: ASRGVGQPPVEQY
J gene: TRBJ2-5; D gene: TRBD1; V gene: TRBV4-3; clone size: .; CDR3 protein: ASSQVDRGQETQY
J gene: TRBJ1-6; D gene: .; V gene: TRBV5-1; clone size: .; CDR3 protein: ASSLEPPRPLGNSPLH
J gene: TRBJ2-1; D gene: TRBD2; V gene: TRBV9; clone size: few; CDR3 protein: ASSGGLAGSYNEQF
J gene: TRBJ2-2; D gene: .; V gene: TRBV30; clone size: .; CDR3 protein: AWRKTGLAPPGELF
J gene: TRBJ2-7; D gene: .; V gene: TRBV15; clone size: .; CDR3 protein: ATSREEQGHSYEQY
J gene: TRBJ2-5; D gene: .; V gene: TRBV6-5; clone size: once; CDR3 protein: ATNAGQETQY
J gene: TRBJ2-7; D gene: .; V gene: TRBV11-2; clone size: .; CDR3 protein: ASSLVQQYEQY
J gene: TRBJ2-5; D gene: .; V gene: TRBV5-1; clone size: few; CDR3 protein: ASSLGQKETQY
J gene: TRBJ2-7; D gene: TRBD1; V gene: TRBV27; clone size: few; CDR3 protein: ASSSEQGRSYEQY
J gene: TRBJ1-1; D gene: TRBD1; V gene: TRBV19; clone size: .; CDR3 protein: ASSKPTGRVGTTEAF
J gene: TRBJ2-5; D gene: .; V gene: TRBV5-4; clone size: .; CDR3 protein: ASSLDGTQY